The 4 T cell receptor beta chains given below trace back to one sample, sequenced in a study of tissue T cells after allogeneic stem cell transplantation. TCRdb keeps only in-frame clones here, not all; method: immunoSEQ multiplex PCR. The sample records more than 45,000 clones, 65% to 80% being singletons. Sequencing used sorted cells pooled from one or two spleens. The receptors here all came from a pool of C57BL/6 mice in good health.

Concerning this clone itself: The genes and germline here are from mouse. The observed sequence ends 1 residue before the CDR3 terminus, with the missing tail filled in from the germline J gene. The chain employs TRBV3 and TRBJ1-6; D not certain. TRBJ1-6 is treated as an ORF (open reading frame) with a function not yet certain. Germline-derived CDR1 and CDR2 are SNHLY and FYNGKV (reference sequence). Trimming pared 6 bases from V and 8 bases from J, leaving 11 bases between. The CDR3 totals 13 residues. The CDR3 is CASSEGGDSPLYF. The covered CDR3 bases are TGTGCCAGCAGTGAGGGCGGGGATTCGCCCCTCTAC.

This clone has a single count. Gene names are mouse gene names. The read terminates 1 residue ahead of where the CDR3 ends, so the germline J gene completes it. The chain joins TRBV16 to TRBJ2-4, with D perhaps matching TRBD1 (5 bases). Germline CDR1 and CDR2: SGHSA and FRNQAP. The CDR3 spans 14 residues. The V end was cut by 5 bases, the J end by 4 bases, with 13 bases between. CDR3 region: CASSPRQSKNTLYF. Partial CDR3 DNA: TGTGCAAGCAGCCCCCGACAGTCTAAAAACACCTTGTAC.

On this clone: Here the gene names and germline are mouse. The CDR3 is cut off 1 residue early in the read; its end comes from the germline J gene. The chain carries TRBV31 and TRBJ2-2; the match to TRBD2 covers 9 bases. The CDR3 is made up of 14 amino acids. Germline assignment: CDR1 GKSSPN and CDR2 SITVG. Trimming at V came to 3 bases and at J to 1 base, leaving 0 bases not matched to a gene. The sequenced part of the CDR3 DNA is TGTGCCTGGAGGACTGGGGGAAACACCGGGCAGCTCTAC. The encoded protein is CAWRTGGNTGQLY. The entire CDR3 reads CAWRTGGNTGQLYF. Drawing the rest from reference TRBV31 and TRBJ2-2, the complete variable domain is AQTIHQWPVAEIKAVGSPLSLGCTIKGKSSPNLYWYWQATGGTLQQLFYSITVGQVESVVQLNLSASRPKDDQFILSTEKLLLSHSGFYLCAWRTGGNTGQLYFGEGSKLTVL.

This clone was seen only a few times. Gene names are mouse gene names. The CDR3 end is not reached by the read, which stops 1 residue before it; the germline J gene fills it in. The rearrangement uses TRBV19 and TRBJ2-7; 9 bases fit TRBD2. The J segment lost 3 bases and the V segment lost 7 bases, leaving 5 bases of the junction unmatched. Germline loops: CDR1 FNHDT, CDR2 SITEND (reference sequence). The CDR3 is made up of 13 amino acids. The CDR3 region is CASSRLGDYEQYF. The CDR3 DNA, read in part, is TGTGCCAGCTCCCGACTGGGGGACTATGAACAGTAC.